The 17 T cell receptor beta chains in this list originate from one sample, sequenced in a study of T cell changes during pregnancy in multiple sclerosis. Using immunoSEQ multiplex PCR, the repertoire was profiled, and TCRdb retains in-frame clones only, with some absent. Among approximately 63,000 clones listed, around 92% were seen once. This material consisted of peripheral blood, taken in the third trimester of pregnancy. The receptor set was obtained from a female donor in good health, enrolled as a control in a pregnancy study.

This clone was seen more than once but under ten times. V and J are TRBV7-7 and TRBJ1-2; tentatively, D is TRBD1 (5 bases). The CDR3 length is 12 residues. CDR1 is SSHAT, CDR2 FNYEAQ, per germline (reference sequence). In DNA, the CDR3 is TGTGCTAGCGGCCCGGCGGGGGGTGGCTACACCTTC. Amino acids: CASGPAGGGYTF. Variable domain in full (rest from reference TRBV7-7 and TRBJ1-2): GAGVSQSPRYKVTKRGQDVTLRCDPISSHATLYWYQQALGQGPEFLTYFNYEAQPDKSGLPSDRFSAERPEGSISTLTIQRTEQRDSAMYRCASGPAGGGYTFGSGTRLTVV.

A single count supports this clone. The chain joins TRBV19 to TRBJ2-7, with D possibly being TRBD2 (7 bases). Per the germline V gene, CDR1 is LNHDA and CDR2 is SQIVND (reference sequence). The CDR3 contains 15 residues. V gave up 7 bases and J gave up 1 base, with 17 bases separating them. The CDR3 nucleotides read TGTGCCAGTAAAGGGGGGGCAGGGCCTTCCTACGAGCAGTACTTC. Residues: CASKGGAGPSYEQYF. The entire variable domain, with the rest obtained from reference TRBV19 and TRBJ2-7, is as follows: DGGITQSPKYLFRKEGQNVTLSCEQNLNHDAMYWYRQDPGQGLRLIYYSQIVNDFQKGDIAEGYSVSREKKESFPLTVTSAQKNPTAFYLCASKGGAGPSYEQYFGPGTRLTVT.

The chain carries TRBV9 and TRBJ2-2, with D tentatively TRBD1 (5 bases). The CDR3 is 15 residues long. V was cut by 4 bases and J by 4 bases, with 14 bases left in between. Germline assignment: CDR1 SGDLS and CDR2 YYNGEE. DNA for the CDR3: TGTGCCAGCAGCCTGACGACAGAACTCACCGGGGAGCTGTTTTTT. This sequence encodes CASSLTTELTGELFF.

This clone was observed a few times. The V gene is TRBV7-2, the J gene TRBJ1-3; D is unresolved. The V end lost 6 bases, the J end lost 4 bases, and 7 bases lay between the germline ends. The CDR3 totals 12 residues. Germline V gene data show CDR1 as SGHTA and CDR2 as FQGNSA. The CDR3 DNA is TGTGCCAGCAGGGCCGGGGGAAACACCATATATTTT. Protein product: CASRAGGNTIYF.

The rearrangement links TRBV5-6 to TRBJ2-1; 8 bases align to TRBD1. Germline trimming cut 5 bases from V and 5 bases from J; bases unmatched to any gene: 9. From germline, CDR1 is SGHDT and CDR2 YYEEEE. The CDR3 is made up of 15 amino acids. CDR3 in amino acids: CASSLGTGPHNEQFF. The CDR3 DNA follows: TGTGCCAGCAGTCTGGGGACAGGCCCCCACAATGAGCAGTTCTTC.

Concerning this clone: An end of the junction differs from the germline gene, which may be a read error. The sample has other DNA sequences that encode this CDR3 too. The chain is built from TRBV27 and TRBJ2-7; 7 bases match TRBD1. Germline V CDR1 and CDR2: MNHEY, SMNVEV (reference sequence). The CDR3 is 16 amino acids. CDR3 sequence reads: CASSLSPPGQPYEQYF. The CDR3 DNA sequence: TGTGCCAGCAGCTTATCGCCACCGGGACAGCCCTACGAGCAGTACTTC.

This chain uses TRBV4-1 with TRBJ2-5; 10 bases fit TRBD1. CDR3 size: 17 residues. Germline-derived CDR1 and CDR2 are MGHRA and YSYEKL. The J segment lost 6 bases and the V segment lost 0 bases, leaving 10 bases of the junction unmatched. DNA of the CDR3: TGCGCCAGCAGCCAAGATATGGACAGGGGGTTGGTCAAGACCCAGTACTTC. Translation gives CASSQDMDRGLVKTQYF.

V usage is TRBV18 and J usage is TRBJ1-1; 10 bases are shared with TRBD1. Looked up from germline, CDR1 is KGHSH and CDR2 is LQKENI. V was clipped by 4 bases and J by 0 bases; unmatched bases: 5. This CDR3 is 16 amino acids long. The CDR3 spells CASSLGQGPLNTEAFF. The CDR3 nucleotides are TGTGCCAGCTCACTGGGACAGGGGCCCTTGAACACTGAAGCTTTCTTT.

This chain uses TRBV9 with TRBJ2-7; 8 bases match TRBD1. The germline CDR1 and CDR2 sequences are SGDLS and YYNGEE. CDR3 length: 15 residues. V trimming: 1 base; J trimming: 0 bases; junction bases outside the gene matches: 3. The CDR3 nucleotides are TGTGCCAGCAGCGTAACAGGGGGGAGCTCCTACGAGCAGTACTTC. This translates into CASSVTGGSSYEQYF.

V gene TRBV5-1 combines with J gene TRBJ1-2, with D maybe TRBD1 (6 bases). Germline values: CDR1 SGHRS, CDR2 YFSETQ. V was cut by 2 bases and J by 4 bases, with 15 bases left in between. The CDR3 is made up of 15 amino acids. CDR3: CASSLGGAASYGYTF. Here the CDR3 DNA reads TGCGCCAGCAGCTTAGGGGGGGCCGCCTCCTATGGCTACACCTTC.

This chain connects TRBV7-9 to TRBJ2-7, with 10 bases that match TRBD2. Germline values: CDR1 SEHNR, CDR2 FQNEAQ (reference sequence). There are 14 residues in the CDR3. V dropped 2 bases and J dropped 4; count of bases not matched to a gene: 2. CDR3 sequence (DNA): TGTGCCAGCAGCTTATCTAGCGGGAGTTACGAGCAGTACTTC. Translation: CASSLSSGSYEQYF.

The chain joins TRBV6-1 to TRBJ1-2; TRBD1 is a possible D gene (6 bases). The germline V gene encodes CDR1 MNHNS and CDR2 SASEGT. This CDR3 contains 14 residues. Trimming stripped 2 bases from V and 4 bases from J, with 11 bases between. This CDR3 is CASSEMDSSYGYTF. In nucleotides, the CDR3 is TGTGCCAGCAGTGAAATGGACAGTTCCTATGGCTACACCTTC.

A single count supports this clone. The chain carries TRBV7-3 and TRBJ2-3, with TRBD2 as a possible D gene (5 bases). CDR3 length: 16 residues. V shed 2 bases and J shed 2 bases, with 14 bases lying between them. Germline-derived CDR1 and CDR2 are SGHTA and FQGTGA. The CDR3 region is CASSLAPGSPTDTQYF. The CDR3 DNA sequence: TGTGCCAGCAGCTTAGCACCGGGGTCCCCCACAGATACGCAGTATTTT. Filled out from reference TRBV7-3 and TRBJ2-3, the complete variable domain reads GAGVSQTPSNKVTEKGKYVELRCDPISGHTALYWYRQSLGQGPEFLIYFQGTGAADDSGLPNDRFFAVRPEGSVSTLKIQRTERGDSAVYLCASSLAPGSPTDTQYFGPGTRLTVL.

The chain carries TRBV14 and TRBJ1-4, with a tentative D call TRBD1 (5 bases). Germline values: CDR1 SGHDN, CDR2 FVKESK. The CDR3 loop spans 15 amino acids. Trimming shortened V by 4 bases and J by 5 bases, and 14 bases separated the two germline ends. CDR3 sequence: CASSRGGSGNEKLFF. Written as DNA, the CDR3 is TGTGCCAGCAGCCGCGGGGGTTCTGGAAATGAAAAACTGTTTTTT.

The CDR3 nucleotides are TGTGCCAGCAGCTTATATCCCCCCGGTGGAGGAGGAGACTATGGCTACACCTTC. It is translated as CASSLYPPGGGGDYGYTF. This rearrangement joins TRBV7-3 to TRBJ1-2; D unclear. CDR3 length: 18 residues. Germline V lookup: CDR1 SGHTA, CDR2 FQGTGA. The germline V and J ends were trimmed by 2 bases and 3 bases, with 22 bases remaining between them.

V is TRBV10-3 and J is TRBJ2-5; D perhaps matches TRBD2 (6 bases). Per the germline V gene, CDR1 is ENHRY and CDR2 is SYGVKD. V was clipped by 4 bases and J by 2 bases, with 14 bases between them. The CDR3 totals 15 residues. The CDR3 sequence is CAISGPRDSQETQYF. The CDR3 DNA is TGTGCCATCAGTGGACCTCGGGACTCACAAGAGACCCAGTACTTC.

V is TRBV7-8 and J is TRBJ1-6; unclear D gene. The CDR3 runs 13 residues. CDR1 and CDR2 from the germline V gene are SGHVS and FQNEAQ. Trimming removed 0 bases at V and 10 bases at J, with 7 bases between. Written as DNA, the CDR3 is TGTGCCAGCAGCTTAGCCGTAGAATCACCCCTCCACTTT. Amino acid sequence: CASSLAVESPLHF.